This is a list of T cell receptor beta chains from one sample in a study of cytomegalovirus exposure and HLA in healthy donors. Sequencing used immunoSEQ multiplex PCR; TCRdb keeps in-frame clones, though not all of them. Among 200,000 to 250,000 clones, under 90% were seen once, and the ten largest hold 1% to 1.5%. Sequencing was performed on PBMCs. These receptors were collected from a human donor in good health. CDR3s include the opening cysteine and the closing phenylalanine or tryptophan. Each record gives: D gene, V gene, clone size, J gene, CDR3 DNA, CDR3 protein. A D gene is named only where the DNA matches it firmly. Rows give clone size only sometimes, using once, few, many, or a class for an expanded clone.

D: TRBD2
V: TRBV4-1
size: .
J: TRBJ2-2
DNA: TGCGCCAGCAGCCTAAGCCGGACTAGCGGGAGGGTAAACACCGGGGAGCTGTTTTTT
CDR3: CASSLSRTSGRVNTGELFF

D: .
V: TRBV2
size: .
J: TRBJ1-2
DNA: TGTGCCAGCAGCCAATCCAACTATGGCTACACCTTC
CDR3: CASSQSNYGYTF

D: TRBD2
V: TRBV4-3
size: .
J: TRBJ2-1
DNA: TGCGCCAGCAGCCAAGACGCGGGAGGCGGGGGCTACAATGAGCAGTTCTTC
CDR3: CASSQDAGGGGYNEQFF

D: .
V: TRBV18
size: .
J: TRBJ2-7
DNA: TGTGCCAGCTCACCACTGGAGACAGCCAGCCGGGACGAGCAGTACTTC
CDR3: CASSPLETASRDEQYF

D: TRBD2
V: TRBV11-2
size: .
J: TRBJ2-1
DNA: TGTGCCAGCAGCATTGGACTAGCGGAGCAGTTCTTC
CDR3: CASSIGLAEQFF

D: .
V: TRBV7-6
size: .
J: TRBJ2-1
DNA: TGTGCCAGCAGCCGAGCCCTAGGGGGGGATGAGCAGTTCTTC
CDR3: CASSRALGGDEQFF

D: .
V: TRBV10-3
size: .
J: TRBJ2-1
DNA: TGTGCCATCAGTGAGGACCCGGGAGTAGTGGGCAATGAGCAGTTCTTC
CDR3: CAISEDPGVVGNEQFF

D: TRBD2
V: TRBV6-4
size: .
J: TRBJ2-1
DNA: TGTGCCAGCAGTGCTTCCGGGACTAGCGGGAGTAATGAGCAGTTCTTC
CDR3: CASSASGTSGSNEQFF

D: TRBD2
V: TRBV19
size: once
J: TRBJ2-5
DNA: TGTGCCAGTAGTGCCTTTAGCGGGAGAAGGGAGACCCAGTACTTC
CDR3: CASSAFSGRRETQYF

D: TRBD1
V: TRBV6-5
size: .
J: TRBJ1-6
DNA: TGTGCCAGCAGTTACTCGGGACAGCATAATTCACCCCTCCACTTT
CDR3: CASSYSGQHNSPLHF

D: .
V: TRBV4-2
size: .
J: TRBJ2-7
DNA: TGTGCCAGCAGCCCTATTCGGGAAACCTACGAGCAGTACTTC
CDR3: CASSPIRETYEQYF

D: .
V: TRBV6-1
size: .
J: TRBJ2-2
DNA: TGTGCCAGCATCCTAGCAGCGAACACCGGGGAGCTGTTTTTT
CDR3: CASILAANTGELFF

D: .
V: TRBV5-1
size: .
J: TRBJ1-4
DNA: TGCGCCAGCAGCTTGGTTGGAGGTTCTAATGAAAAACTGTTTTTT
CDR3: CASSLVGGSNEKLFF

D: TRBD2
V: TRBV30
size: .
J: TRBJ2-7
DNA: TGTGCCTGGAGAATCTTAGCGGGAGGGCTCGAGCAGTACTTC
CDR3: CAWRILAGGLEQYF

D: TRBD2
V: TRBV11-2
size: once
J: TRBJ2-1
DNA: TGTGCCAGCAGCTCACTAGCGGGTACCTACAATGAGCAGTTCTTC
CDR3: CASSSLAGTYNEQFF

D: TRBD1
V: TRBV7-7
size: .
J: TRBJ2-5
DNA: TGTGCTAGCAGCAGAGGGGGCGGTGAGACCCAGTACTTC
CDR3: CASSRGGGETQYF

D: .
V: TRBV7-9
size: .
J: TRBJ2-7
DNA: TGTGCCAGCAGCTCAGCGGGCCGTCCGTGGTACTTC
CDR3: CASSSAGRPWYF

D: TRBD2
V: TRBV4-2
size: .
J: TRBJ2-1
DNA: TGTGCCAGCAGCCCACGGGGGGCCGGGGGGGGAGCGTCCTACAATGAGCAGTTCTTC
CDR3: CASSPRGAGGGASYNEQFF

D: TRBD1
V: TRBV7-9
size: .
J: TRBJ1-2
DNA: TGTGCCAGCAGCTTCGACGGGACAGTATATGGCTACACCTTC
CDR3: CASSFDGTVYGYTF

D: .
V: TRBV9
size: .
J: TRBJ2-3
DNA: TGTGCCAGCAGCAGGGACTCGGTGTTGTATTTT
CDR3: CASSRDSVLYF

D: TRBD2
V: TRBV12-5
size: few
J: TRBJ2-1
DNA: TGTGCTAGTGGATCCCGTTCCGCGGGAGGCTACAATGAGCAGTTCTTC
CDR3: CASGSRSAGGYNEQFF

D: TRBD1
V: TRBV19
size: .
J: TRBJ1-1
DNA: TGTGCCAGTAGTGCGGGACAGGGTGGGGGTGAAGCTTTCTTT
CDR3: CASSAGQGGGEAFF

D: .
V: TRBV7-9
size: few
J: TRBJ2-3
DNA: TGTGCCAGCAGCCAAGCAGGGGGGATAGATACGCAGTATTTT
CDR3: CASSQAGGIDTQYF

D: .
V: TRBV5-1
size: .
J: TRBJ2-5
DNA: TGCGCCAGCAGCTTGGTTCAGGGCCAAGAGACCCAGTACTTC
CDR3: CASSLVQGQETQYF

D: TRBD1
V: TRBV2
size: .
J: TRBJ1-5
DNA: TGTGCCAGCAGTAAAAAGACAGGGAGCAATCAGCCCCAGCATTTT
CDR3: CASSKKTGSNQPQHF

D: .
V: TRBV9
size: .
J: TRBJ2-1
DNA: TGTGCCAGCAGCGTAGGAACCGGGACTTGGCAGTTCTTC
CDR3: CASSVGTGTWQFF

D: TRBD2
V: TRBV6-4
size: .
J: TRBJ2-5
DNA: TGTGCCAGCAGTGAGGAGGGAGGGTCGGAGACCCAGTACTTC
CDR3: CASSEEGGSETQYF

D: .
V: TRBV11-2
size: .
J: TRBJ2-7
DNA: TGTGCTTCCAACGGGGATTCCTACGAGCAGTACTTC
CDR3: CASNGDSYEQYF

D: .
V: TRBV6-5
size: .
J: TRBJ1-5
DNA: TGTGCCAGCAGTAAAGGACGCTGGGAGCAGCCCCAGCATTTT
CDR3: CASSKGRWEQPQHF

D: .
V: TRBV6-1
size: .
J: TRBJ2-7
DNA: TGTGCCAGCAGAGAAAGGGCCAGCGGACCCTCCTACGAGCAGTACTTC
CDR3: CASRERASGPSYEQYF

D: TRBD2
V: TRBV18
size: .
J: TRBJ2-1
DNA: TGTGCCAGCTCACCGCCGACTAGCGGGAATGAGCAGTTCTTC
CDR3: CASSPPTSGNEQFF

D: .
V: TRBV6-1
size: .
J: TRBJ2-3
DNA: TGTGCCAGCAGTGTCGCTGAGGGAGATACGCAGTATTTT
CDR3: CASSVAEGDTQYF

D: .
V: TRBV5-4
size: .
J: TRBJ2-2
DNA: TGTGCCAGCAGCTTGTCGGGGTGGGGCACCGGGGAGCTGTTTTTT
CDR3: CASSLSGWGTGELFF

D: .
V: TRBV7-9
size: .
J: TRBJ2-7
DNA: TGTGCCAGCAGCCCGGTTGTGCCCTACGAGCAGTACTTC
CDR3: CASSPVVPYEQYF